The 6 T cell receptor beta chains in this list originate from one sample, sequenced in a study of T cell repertoires in cytomegalovirus infection. A single record per CDR3 protein comes from TCRdb applying MiXCR to the reads. Among about 530,000 distinct CDR3 sequences listed, about 30% were seen once. Specimen: PBMCs. The receptor set was obtained from a human donor in good health (CMV status not recorded). Some clones in this sample may be carry-over from other donors' samples.

This chain connects TRBV6-5 to TRBJ2-1; TRBD2 matches at 7 bases. The CDR3 length is 14 residues. The trim removed 7 bases at V and 0 bases at J, leaving 3 bases unmatched. Germline CDR1 MNHEY, CDR2 SVGAGI. The CDR3 sequence is CASTGGSSYNEQFF. The CDR3 nucleotides are TGTGCCAGCACCGGCGGGAGCTCCTACAATGAGCAGTTCTTC.

CDR3 amino acids: CASSLEPGAGEAFF. The CDR3 coding sequence is TGCGCCAGCAGCTTGGAACCCGGGGCCGGTGAAGCTTTCTTT. The genes are TRBV5-1 and TRBJ1-1; D is possibly TRBD1 (5 bases). CDR3 size: 14 residues. V was cut by 0 bases and J by 7 bases, with 13 bases left in between. In germline, CDR1 is SGHRS, CDR2 YFSETQ.

The chain links TRBV12-5 to TRBJ2-2; weak D call: TRBD1 (6 bases). Trimming removed 4 bases at V and 7 bases at J, with 22 bases between. This CDR3 spans 17 amino acids. CDR1 and CDR2 from the germline V gene are LGHNT and FRNRAP. In DNA, the CDR3 is TGTGCTAGTGGTTCACAATGGACAGCCGACAAGGGCGGGGAGCTGTTTTTT. This sequence encodes CASGSQWTADKGGELFF.

This clonotype was seen repeatedly, ten times or more. This chain connects TRBV7-2 to TRBJ2-2; 14 nucleotides line up with TRBD2. After removal of 4 bases from V and 3 bases from J, the junction contained 7 bases not matched to a gene. Germline-derived CDR1 and CDR2 are SGHTA and FQGNSA. The CDR3 runs 18 residues. Written as DNA, the CDR3 is TGTGCCAGCAGCTCCCCTGGACTAGCGGGAGGTTACACCGGGGAGCTGTTTTTT. Protein: CASSSPGLAGGYTGELFF.

The chain has TRBV9 and TRBJ2-1; TRBD2 might be the D (6 bases). Germline V CDR1 and CDR2: SGDLS, YYNGEE. The CDR3 is made up of 16 amino acids. Trimming removed 0 bases at V and 6 bases at J, with 16 bases between. This CDR3 reads CASSVDPGVKGNEQFF. The CDR3 region has the DNA TGTGCCAGCAGCGTAGACCCGGGAGTGAAAGGCAATGAGCAGTTCTTC.

V and J are TRBV19 and TRBJ2-3; TRBD1 matches 12 bases. The germline gives CDR1 LNHDA, CDR2 SQIVND (reference sequence). The CDR3 is 20 residues long. With 4 bases clipped from V and 0 bases from J, the junction kept 14 bases outside the gene matches. CDR3 residues: CASSTTGTGGLVDSTDTQYF. CDR3 nucleotide sequence: TGTGCCAGTAGTACAACCGGGACAGGGGGCCTGGTTGATAGCACAGATACGCAGTATTTT.